This entry concerns a single T cell receptor (beta chain). Its antigen is still unknown. Sequencing was performed with immunoSEQ multiplex PCR; in TCRdb, only in-frame clones are kept and a portion is missing. Found here are about 94,000 clones, 70% to 90% of them singletons; the top ten hold 10% to 15%. The germline gives CDR1 WSHSY, CDR2 SAAADI. Trimming pared 3 bases from V and 9 bases from J, leaving 11 bases between. The CDR3 has 12 amino acids. This sample was taken from a study of T cell responses to AZD1222 COVID-19 vaccine. Background on the study: Second-dose recipients at about 4 or about 12 weeks were treated as one pooled group.

Study results and limitations: White British people made up most donors, females outnumbered males, and clonal diversity was possibly underestimated.

The V and J genes are TRBV10-2 and TRBJ1-2; D not resolved. This sequence was found in an adult in good health. The starting material was peripheral blood, obtained on day 0 of AZD1222 vaccination. CDR3 nucleotides: TGCGCCAGCAGTGACGGTTCTATGCGCTACACCTTC. Its protein product is CASSDGSMRYTF.